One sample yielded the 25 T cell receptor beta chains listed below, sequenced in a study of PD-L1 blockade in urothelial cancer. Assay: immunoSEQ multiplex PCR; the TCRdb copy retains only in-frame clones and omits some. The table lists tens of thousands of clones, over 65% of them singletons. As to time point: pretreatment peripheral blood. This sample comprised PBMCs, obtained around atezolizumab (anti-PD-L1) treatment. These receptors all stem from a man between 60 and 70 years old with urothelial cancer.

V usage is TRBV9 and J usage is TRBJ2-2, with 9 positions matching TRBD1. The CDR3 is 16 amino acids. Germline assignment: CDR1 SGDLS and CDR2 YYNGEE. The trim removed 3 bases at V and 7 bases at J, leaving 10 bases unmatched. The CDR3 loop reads CASSATGGGSVGELFF. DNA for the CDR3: TGTGCCAGCAGCGCTACAGGGGGCGGGTCTGTCGGGGAGCTGTTTTTT.

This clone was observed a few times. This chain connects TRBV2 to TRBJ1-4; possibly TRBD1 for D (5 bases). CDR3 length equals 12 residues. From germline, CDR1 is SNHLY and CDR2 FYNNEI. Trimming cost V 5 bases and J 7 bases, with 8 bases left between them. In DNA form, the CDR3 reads TGTGCCAGCAGTCGTGGGGCTGAAAAACTGTTTTTT. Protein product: CASSRGAEKLFF. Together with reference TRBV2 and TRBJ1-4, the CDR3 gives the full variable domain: EPEVTQTPSHQVTQMGQEVILRCVPISNHLYFYWYRQILGQKVEFLVSFYNNEISEKSEIFDDQFSVERPDGSNFTLKIRSTKLEDSAMYFCASSRGAEKLFFGSGTQLSVL.

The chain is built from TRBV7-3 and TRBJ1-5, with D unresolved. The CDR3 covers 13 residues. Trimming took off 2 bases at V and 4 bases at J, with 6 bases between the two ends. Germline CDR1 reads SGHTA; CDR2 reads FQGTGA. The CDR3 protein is CASSLEANQPQHF. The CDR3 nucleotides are TGTGCCAGCAGCTTAGAGGCAAATCAGCCCCAGCATTTT.

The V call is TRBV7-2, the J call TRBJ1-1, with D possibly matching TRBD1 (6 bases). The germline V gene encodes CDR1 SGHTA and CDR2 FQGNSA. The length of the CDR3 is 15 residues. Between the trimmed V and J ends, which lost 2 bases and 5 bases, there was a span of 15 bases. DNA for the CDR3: TGTGCCAGCAGCTTAATTGTCGGGGGGGCAACTGAAGCTTTCTTT. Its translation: CASSLIVGGATEAFF. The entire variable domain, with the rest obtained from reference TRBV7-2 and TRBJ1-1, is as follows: GAGVSQSPSNKVTEKGKDVELRCDPISGHTALYWYRQSLGQGLEFLIYFQGNSAPDKSGLPSDRFSAERTGGSVSTLTIQRTQQEDSAVYLCASSLIVGGATEAFFGQGTRLTVV.

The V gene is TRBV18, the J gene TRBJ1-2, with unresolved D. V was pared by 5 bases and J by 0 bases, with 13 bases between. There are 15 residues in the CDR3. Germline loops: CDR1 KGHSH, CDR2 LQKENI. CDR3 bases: TGTGCCAGCTCAGTAGACTTCCTAGCTAACTATGGCTACACCTTC. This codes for CASSVDFLANYGYTF.

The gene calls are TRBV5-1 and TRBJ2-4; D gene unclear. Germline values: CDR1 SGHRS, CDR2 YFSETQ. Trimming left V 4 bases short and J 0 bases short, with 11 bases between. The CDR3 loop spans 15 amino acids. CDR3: CASSIEALAKNIQYF. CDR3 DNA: TGCGCCAGCAGCATAGAGGCACTAGCCAAAAACATTCAGTACTTC. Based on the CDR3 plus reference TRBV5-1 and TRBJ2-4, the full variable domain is KAGVTQTPRYLIKTRGQQVTLSCSPISGHRSVSWYQQTPGQGLQFLFEYFSETQRNKGNFPGRFSGRQFSNSRSEMNVSTLELGDSALYLCASSIEALAKNIQYFGAGTRLSVL.

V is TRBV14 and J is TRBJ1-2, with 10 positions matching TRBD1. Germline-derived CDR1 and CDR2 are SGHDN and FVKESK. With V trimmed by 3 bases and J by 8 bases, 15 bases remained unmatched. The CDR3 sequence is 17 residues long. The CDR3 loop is CASSQTARWDRGIGYTF. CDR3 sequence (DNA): TGTGCCAGCAGCCAGACTGCTCGTTGGGACAGGGGAATCGGCTACACCTTC.

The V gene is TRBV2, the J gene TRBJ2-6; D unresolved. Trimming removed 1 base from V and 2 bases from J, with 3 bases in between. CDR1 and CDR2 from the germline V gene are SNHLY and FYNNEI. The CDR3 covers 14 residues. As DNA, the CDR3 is TGTGCCAGCAGTGAAGTTACTGGGGCCAACGTCCTGACTTTC. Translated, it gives CASSEVTGANVLTF.

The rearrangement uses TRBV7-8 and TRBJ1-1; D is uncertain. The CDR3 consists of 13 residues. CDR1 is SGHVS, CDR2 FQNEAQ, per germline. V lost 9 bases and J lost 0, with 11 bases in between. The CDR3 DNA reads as TGTGCCAGTCGGGAAGTAATGAACACTGAAGCTTTCTTT. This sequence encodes CASREVMNTEAFF.

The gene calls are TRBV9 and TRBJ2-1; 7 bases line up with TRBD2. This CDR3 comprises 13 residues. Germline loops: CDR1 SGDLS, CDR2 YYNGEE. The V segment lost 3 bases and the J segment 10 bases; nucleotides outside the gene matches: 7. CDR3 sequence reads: CASSARLSGEQFF. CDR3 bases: TGTGCCAGCAGCGCGAGACTTAGCGGGGAGCAGTTCTTC.

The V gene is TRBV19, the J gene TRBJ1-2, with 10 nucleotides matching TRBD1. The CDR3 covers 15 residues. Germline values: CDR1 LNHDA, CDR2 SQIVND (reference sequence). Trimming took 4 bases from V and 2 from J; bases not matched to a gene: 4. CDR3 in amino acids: CASSNPGQGNYGYTF. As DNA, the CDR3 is TGTGCCAGTAGTAATCCGGGACAGGGGAACTATGGCTACACCTTC.

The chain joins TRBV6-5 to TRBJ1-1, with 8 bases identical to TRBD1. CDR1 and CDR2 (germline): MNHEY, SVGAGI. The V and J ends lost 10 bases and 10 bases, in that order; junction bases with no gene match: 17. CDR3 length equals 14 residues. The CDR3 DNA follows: TGTGCCACTGAACTGGGACAGGTTGCCCGAGTAGCTTTCTTT. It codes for CATELGQVARVAFF.

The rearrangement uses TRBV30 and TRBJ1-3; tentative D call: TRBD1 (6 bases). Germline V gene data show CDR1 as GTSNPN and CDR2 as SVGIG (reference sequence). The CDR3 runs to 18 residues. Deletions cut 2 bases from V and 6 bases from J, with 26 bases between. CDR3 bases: TGTGCCTGGAGTCCAACCCGACCCACAGGGCTAGGTGCAAACACCATATATTTT. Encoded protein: CAWSPTRPTGLGANTIYF.

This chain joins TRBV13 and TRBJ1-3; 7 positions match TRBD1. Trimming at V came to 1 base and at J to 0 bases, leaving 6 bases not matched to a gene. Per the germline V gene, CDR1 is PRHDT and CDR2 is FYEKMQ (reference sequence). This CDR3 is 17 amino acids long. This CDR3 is CASSLAGQPGSGNTIYF. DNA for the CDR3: TGTGCCAGCAGCTTAGCGGGACAGCCTGGCTCTGGAAACACCATATATTTT. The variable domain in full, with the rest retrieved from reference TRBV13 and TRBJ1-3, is AAGVIQSPRHLIKEKRETATLKCYPIPRHDTVYWYQQGPGQDPQFLISFYEKMQSDKGSIPDRFSAQQFSDYHSELNMSSLELGDSALYFCASSLAGQPGSGNTIYFGEGSWLTVV.

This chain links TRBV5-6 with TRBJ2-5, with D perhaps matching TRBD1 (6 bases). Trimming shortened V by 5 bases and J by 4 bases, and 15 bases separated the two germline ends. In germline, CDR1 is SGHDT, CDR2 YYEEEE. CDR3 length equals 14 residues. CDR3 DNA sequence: TGTGCCAGCAGTTTAGGGGGAGTGAGAGAGACCCAGTACTTC. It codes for CASSLGGVRETQYF.

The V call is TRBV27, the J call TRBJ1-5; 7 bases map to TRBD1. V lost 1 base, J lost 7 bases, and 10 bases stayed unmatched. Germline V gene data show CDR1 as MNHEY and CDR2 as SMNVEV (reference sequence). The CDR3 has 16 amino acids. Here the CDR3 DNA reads TGTGCCAGCAGTTTATTGTTCCAGGGGGTCCGGCAGCCCCAGCATTTT. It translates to CASSLLFQGVRQPQHF.

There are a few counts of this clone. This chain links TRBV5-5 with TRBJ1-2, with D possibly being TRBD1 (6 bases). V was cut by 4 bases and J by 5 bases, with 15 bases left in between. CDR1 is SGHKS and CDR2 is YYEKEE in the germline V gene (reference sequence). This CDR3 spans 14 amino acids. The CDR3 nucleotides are TGTGCCAGCAGCCCCAGGGGTGGTAGTTATGGCTACACCTTC. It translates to CASSPRGGSYGYTF.

DNA of the CDR3: TGTGCCAGTAGTACGGACAGAGGAGTGGAAAAACTGTTTTTT. It specifies CASSTDRGVEKLFF. The genes are TRBV19 and TRBJ1-4, with D possibly being TRBD1 (6 bases). This CDR3 has 14 residues. Germline loops: CDR1 LNHDA, CDR2 SQIVND (reference sequence). The V end was cut by 4 bases, the J end by 8 bases, with 14 bases between.

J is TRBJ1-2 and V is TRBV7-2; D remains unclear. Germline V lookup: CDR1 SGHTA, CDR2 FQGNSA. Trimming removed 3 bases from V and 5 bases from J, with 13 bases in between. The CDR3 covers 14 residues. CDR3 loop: CASSLRGLRYGYTF. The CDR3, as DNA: TGTGCCAGCAGCTTGCGCGGACTACGTTATGGCTACACCTTC.

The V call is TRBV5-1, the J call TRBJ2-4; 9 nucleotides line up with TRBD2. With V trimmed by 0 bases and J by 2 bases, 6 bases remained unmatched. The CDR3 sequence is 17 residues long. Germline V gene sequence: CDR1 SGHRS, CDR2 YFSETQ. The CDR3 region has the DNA TGCGCCAGCAGCTTGGATCAGCGGGGGGTCTCCAAAAACATTCAGTACTTC. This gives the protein CASSLDQRGVSKNIQYF.

In nucleotides, the CDR3 is TGTGCCAGTAGTACCGGGACAGGGGCCTACGAGCAGTACTTC. Translated, it gives CASSTGTGAYEQYF. The V gene is TRBV19, the J gene TRBJ2-7; TRBD1 aligns across 10 bases. J was trimmed by 2 bases and V by 4 bases; bases with no gene match: 2. Germline CDR1 LNHDA, CDR2 SQIVND (reference sequence). There are 14 residues in the CDR3.

CDR3 in amino acids: CASSYAGREETQYF. The CDR3 DNA follows: TGTGCCAGCAGTTACGCGGGGAGAGAAGAGACCCAGTACTTC. The chain joins TRBV6-6 to TRBJ2-5; perhaps TRBD2 as D (6 bases). This CDR3 has 14 amino acids. The germline V gene has CDR1 MNHNY and CDR2 SVGAGI (reference sequence). The V gene lost 2 bases and the J gene lost 3 bases, with 10 bases spanning the gap.

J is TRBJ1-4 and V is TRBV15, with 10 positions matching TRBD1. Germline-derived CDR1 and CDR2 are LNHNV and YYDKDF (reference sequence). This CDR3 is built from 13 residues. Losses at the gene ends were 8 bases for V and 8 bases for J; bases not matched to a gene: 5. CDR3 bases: TGTGCCACCGGTCGGACAGGGGGGGAAAAACTGTTTTTT. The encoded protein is CATGRTGGEKLFF.

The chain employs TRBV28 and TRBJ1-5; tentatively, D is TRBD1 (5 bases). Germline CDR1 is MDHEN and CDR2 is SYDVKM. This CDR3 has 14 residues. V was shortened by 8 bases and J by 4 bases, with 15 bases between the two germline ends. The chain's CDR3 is CASQLGGGNQPQHF. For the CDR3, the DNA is TGTGCCAGCCAACTGGGGGGGGGAAATCAGCCCCAGCATTTT.

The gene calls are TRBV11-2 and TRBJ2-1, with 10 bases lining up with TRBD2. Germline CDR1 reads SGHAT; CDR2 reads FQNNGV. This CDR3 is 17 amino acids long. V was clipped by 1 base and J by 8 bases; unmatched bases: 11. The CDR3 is CASSLGGASGRKYEQFF. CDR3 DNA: TGTGCCAGCAGCTTAGGAGGGGCTAGCGGGAGAAAGTATGAGCAGTTCTTC.